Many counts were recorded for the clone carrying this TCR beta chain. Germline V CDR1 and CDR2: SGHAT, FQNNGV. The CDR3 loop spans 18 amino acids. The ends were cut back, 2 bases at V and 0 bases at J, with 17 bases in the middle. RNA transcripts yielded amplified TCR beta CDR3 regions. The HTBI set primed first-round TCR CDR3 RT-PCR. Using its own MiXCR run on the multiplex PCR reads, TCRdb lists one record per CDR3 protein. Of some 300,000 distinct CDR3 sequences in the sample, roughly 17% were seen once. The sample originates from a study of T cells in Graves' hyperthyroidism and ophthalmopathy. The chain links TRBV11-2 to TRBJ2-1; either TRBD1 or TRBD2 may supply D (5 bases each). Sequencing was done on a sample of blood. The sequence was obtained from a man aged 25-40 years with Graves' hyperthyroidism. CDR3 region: CASSLTRGYSYSYNEQFF. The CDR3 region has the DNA TGTGCCAGCAGCTTAACCCGGGGCTACTCTTACTCCTACAATGAGCAGTTCTTC.